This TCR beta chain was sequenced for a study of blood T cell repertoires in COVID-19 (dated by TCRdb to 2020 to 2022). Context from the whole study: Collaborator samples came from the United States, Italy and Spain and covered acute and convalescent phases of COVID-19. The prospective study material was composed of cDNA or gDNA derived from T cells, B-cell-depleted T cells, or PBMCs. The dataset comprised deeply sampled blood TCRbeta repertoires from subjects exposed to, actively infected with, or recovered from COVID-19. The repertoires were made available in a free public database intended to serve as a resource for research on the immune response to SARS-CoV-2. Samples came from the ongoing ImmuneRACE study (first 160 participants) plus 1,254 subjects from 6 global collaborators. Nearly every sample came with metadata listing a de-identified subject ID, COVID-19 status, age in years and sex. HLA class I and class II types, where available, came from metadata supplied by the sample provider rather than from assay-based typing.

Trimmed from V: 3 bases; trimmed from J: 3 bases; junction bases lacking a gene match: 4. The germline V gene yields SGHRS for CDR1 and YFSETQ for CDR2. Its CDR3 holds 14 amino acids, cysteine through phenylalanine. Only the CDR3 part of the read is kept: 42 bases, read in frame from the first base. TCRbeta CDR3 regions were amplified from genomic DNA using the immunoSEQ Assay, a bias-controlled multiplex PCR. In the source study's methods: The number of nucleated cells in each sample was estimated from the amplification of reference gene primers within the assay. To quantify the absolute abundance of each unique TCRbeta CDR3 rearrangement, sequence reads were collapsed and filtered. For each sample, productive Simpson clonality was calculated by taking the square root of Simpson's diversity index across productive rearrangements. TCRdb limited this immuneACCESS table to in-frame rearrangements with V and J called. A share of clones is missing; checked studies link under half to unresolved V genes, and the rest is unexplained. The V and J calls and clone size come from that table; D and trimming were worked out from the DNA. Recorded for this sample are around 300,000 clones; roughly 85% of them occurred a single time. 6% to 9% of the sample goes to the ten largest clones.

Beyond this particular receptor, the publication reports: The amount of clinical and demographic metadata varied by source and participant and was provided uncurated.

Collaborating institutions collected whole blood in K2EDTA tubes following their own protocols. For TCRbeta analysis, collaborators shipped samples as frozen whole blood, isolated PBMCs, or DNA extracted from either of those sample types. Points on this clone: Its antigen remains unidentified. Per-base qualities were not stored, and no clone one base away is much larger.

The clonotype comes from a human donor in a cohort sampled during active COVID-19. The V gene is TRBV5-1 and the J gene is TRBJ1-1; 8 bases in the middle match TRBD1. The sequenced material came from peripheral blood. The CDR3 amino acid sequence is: CASSSTGEDTEAFF. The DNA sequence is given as TGCGCCAGCAGCTCGACAGGGGAGGACACTGAAGCTTTCTTT.